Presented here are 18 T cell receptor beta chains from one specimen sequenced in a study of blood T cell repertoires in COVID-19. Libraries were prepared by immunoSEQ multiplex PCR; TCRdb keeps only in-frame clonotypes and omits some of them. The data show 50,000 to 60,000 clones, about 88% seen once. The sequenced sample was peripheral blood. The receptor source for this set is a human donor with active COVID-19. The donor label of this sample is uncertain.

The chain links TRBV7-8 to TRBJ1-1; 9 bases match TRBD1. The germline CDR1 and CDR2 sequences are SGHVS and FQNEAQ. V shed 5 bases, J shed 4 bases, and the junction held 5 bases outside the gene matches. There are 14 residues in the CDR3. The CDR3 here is CASSQTTGGTEAFF. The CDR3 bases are TGTGCCAGCAGCCAAACGACAGGGGGCACTGAAGCTTTCTTT.

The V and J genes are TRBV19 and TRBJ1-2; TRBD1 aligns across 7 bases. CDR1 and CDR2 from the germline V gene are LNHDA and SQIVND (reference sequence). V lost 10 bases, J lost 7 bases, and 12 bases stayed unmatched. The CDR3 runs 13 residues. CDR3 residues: CATSRDSLSGYTF. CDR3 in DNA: TGTGCCACTTCACGGGACAGCTTGTCTGGCTACACCTTC.

CDR3: CASSPRFGGKNTGELFF. In nucleotides, the CDR3 is TGTGCCAGTAGTCCCCGCTTTGGCGGGAAGAACACCGGGGAGCTGTTTTTT. The chain has TRBV19 and TRBJ2-2; maybe TRBD2 (6 bases). The germline V and J ends were trimmed by 5 bases and 1 base, with 17 bases remaining between them. This CDR3 spans 17 amino acids. Germline V gene sequence: CDR1 LNHDA, CDR2 SQIVND (reference sequence).

The CDR3 coding sequence is TGTGCCAGCAGCCGGCGGGACGGGAACACAGATACGCAGTATTTT. This translates into CASSRRDGNTDTQYF. V is TRBV9 and J is TRBJ2-3; weak D call: TRBD2 (6 bases). The germline V gene has CDR1 SGDLS and CDR2 YYNGEE. Trimming stripped 4 bases from V and 2 bases from J, with 14 bases between. This CDR3 contains 15 residues.

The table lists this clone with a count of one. CDR3 residues: CASSLGRSSGEYQETQYF. For the CDR3, the DNA is TGCGCCAGCAGCTTGGGGCGTTCGAGCGGGGAATACCAAGAGACCCAGTACTTC. The chain carries TRBV5-1 and TRBJ2-5; 7 bases align to TRBD2. Germline assignment: CDR1 SGHRS and CDR2 YFSETQ. This CDR3 is 18 amino acids long. V was clipped by 0 bases and J by 0 bases; unmatched bases: 11.

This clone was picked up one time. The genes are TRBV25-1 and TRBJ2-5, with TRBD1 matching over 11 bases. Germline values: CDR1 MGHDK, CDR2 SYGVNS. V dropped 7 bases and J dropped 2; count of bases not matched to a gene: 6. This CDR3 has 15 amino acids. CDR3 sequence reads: CASTPDRGQQETQYF. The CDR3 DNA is TGTGCCAGCACTCCGGACAGGGGGCAGCAAGAGACCCAGTACTTC.

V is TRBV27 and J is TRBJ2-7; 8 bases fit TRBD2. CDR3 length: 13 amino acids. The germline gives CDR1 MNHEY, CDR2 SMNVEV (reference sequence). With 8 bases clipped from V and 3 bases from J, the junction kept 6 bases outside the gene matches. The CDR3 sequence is CASRVAGGYEQYF. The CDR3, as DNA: TGTGCCAGCCGAGTGGCGGGAGGCTACGAGCAGTACTTC.

Here the CDR3 DNA reads TGTGCCAGCAGCCCCTTGACGGCAGGGAACACTGAAGCTTTCTTT. It specifies CASSPLTAGNTEAFF. The genes are TRBV7-3 and TRBJ1-1; the D is unclear. The CDR3 runs 15 residues. CDR1 and CDR2 (germline): SGHTA, FQGTGA. Trimming took 5 bases from V and 1 from J, leaving 14 bases between them.

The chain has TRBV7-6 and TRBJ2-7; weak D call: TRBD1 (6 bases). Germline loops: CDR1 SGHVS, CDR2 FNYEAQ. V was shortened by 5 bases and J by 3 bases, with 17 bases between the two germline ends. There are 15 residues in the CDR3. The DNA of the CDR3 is TGTGCCAGCAGCGCATACAGGGAGAGCTACTACGAGCAGTACTTC. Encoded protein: CASSAYRESYYEQYF. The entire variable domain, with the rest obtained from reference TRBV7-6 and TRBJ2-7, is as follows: GAGVSQSPRYKVTKRGQDVALRCDPISGHVSLYWYRQALGQGPEFLTYFNYEAQQDKSGLPNDRFSAERPEGSISTLTIQRTEQRDSAMYRCASSAYRESYYEQYFGPGTRLTVT.

CDR3 sequence (DNA): TGTGCCAGTAACAATGGAGGTTATGGCTACACCTTC. As protein: CASNNGGYGYTF. The chain has TRBV19 and TRBJ1-2, with unresolved D. The ends were cut back, 7 bases at V and 5 bases at J, with 11 bases in the middle. The germline gives CDR1 LNHDA, CDR2 SQIVND (reference sequence). This CDR3 has 12 residues.

The CDR3 loop is CASSLEGGGSPLHF. The CDR3 DNA follows: TGCGCCAGCAGCTTGGAAGGGGGTGGCTCACCCCTCCACTTT. J is TRBJ1-6 and V is TRBV5-1, with a possible D match to TRBD1 (6 bases). Germline lookup yields CDR1 SGHRS and CDR2 YFSETQ. There are 14 residues in the CDR3. Trimming shortened V by 0 bases and J by 10 bases, and 11 bases separated the two germline ends.

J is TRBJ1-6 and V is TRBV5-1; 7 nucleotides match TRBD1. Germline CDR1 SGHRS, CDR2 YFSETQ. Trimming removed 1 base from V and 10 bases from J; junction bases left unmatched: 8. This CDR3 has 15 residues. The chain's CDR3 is CASSLTAGGESPLHF. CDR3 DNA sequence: TGCGCCAGCAGCTTGACGGCAGGGGGAGAATCACCCCTCCACTTT.

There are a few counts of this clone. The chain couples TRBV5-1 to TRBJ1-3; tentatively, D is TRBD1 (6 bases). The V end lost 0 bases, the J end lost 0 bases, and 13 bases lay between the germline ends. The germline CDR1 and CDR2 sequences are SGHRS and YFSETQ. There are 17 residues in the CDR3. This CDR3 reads CASSLEGQGPSGNTIYF. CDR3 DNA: TGCGCCAGCAGCTTGGAGGGGCAGGGGCCCTCTGGAAACACCATATATTTT.

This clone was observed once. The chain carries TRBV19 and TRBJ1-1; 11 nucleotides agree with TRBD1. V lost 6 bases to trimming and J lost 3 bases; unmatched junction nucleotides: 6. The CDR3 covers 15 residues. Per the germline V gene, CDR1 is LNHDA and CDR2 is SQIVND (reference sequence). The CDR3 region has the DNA TGTGCCAGTAGAGGACAGGGGGCGGTGGACACTGAAGCTTTCTTT. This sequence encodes CASRGQGAVDTEAFF.

The chain's CDR3 is CASTQGVSFSPLHF. The CDR3 region has the DNA TGTGCCAGCACACAGGGGGTCTCTTTTTCACCCCTCCACTTT. V gene TRBV4-2 combines with J gene TRBJ1-6; 8 positions agree with TRBD1. Germline CDR1 LGHNA, CDR2 YNFKEQ. Trimming removed 7 bases from V and 9 bases from J; junction bases left unmatched: 8. This CDR3 region has 14 residues.

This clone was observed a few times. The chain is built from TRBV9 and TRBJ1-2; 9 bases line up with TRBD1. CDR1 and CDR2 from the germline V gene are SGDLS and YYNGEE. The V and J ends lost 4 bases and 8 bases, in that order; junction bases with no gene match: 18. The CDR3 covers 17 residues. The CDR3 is CASSQTKRTGAHSGYTF. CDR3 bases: TGTGCCAGCAGCCAGACAAAAAGGACAGGGGCCCACTCGGGCTACACCTTC.

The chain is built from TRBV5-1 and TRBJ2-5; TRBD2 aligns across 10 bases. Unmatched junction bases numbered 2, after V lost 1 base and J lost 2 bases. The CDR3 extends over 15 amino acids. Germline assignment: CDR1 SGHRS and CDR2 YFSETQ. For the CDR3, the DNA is TGCGCCAGCAGCTTGAAACTAGCGGGGCAAGAGACCCAGTACTTC. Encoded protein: CASSLKLAGQETQYF.

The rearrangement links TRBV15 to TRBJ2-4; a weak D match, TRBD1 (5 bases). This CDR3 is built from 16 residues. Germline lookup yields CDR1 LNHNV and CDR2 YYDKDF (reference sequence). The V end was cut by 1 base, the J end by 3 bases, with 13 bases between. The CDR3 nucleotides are TGTGCCACCAGCAGAGGGGGCGCCGTGGACAAAAACATTCAGTACTTC. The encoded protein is CATSRGGAVDKNIQYF.